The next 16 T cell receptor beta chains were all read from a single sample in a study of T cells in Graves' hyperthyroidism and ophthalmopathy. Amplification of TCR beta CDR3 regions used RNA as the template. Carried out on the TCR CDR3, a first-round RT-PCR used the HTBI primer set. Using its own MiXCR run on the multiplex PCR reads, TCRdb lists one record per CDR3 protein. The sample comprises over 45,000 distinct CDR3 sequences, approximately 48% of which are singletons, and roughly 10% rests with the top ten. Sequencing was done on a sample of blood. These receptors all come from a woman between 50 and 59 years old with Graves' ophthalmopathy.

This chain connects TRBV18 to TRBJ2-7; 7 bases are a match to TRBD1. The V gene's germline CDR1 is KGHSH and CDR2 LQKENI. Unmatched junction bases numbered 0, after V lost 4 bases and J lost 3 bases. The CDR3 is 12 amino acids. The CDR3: CASSRDSYEQYF. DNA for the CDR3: TGTGCCAGCTCACGGGACAGCTACGAGCAGTACTTC. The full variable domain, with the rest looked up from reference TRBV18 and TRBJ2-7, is NAGVMQNPRHLVRRRGQEARLRCSPMKGHSHVYWYRQLPEEGLKFMVYLQKENIIDESGMPKERFSAEFPKEGPSILRIQQVVRGDSAAYFCASSRDSYEQYFGPGTRLTVT.

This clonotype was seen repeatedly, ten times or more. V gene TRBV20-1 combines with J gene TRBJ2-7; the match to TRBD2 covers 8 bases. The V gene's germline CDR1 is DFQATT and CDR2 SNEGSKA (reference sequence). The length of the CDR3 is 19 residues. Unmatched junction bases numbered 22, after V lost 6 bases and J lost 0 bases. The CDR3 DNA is TGCAGTGCACTCCGCCCGGGACTAGTCGAGGACCGTATCTCCTACGAGCAGTACTTC. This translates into CSALRPGLVEDRISYEQYF.

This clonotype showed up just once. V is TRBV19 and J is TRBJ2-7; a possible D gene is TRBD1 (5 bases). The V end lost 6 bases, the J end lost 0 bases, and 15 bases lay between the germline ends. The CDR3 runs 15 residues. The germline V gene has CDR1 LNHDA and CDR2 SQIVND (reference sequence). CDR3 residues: CASRRRGMGSYEQYF. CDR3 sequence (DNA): TGTGCCAGTAGACGAAGGGGCATGGGCTCCTACGAGCAGTACTTC. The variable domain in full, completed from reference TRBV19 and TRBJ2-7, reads DGGITQSPKYLFRKEGQNVTLSCEQNLNHDAMYWYRQDPGQGLRLIYYSQIVNDFQKGDIAEGYSVSREKKESFPLTVTSAQKNPTAFYLCASRRRGMGSYEQYFGPGTRLTVT.

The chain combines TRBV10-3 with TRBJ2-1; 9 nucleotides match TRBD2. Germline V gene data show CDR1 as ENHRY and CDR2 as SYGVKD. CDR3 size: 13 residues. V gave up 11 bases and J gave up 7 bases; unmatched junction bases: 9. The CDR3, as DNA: TGTGCCGGCGAAGCGGGGGGAAAAAATGAGCAGTTCTTC. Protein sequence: CAGEAGGKNEQFF.

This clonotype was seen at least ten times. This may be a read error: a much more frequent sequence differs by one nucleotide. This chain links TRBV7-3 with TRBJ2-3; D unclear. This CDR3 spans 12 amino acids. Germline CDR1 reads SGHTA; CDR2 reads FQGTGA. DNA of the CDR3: TGTGCCAGCAACTTAAGCCCAGATACGCAGTATTTT. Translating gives CASNLSPDTQYF.

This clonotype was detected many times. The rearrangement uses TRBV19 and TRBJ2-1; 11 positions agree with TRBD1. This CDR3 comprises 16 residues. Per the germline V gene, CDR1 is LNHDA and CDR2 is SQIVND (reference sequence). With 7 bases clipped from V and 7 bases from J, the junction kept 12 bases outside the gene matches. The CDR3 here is CASTPHRTGGGNEQFF. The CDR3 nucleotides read TGTGCCAGTACCCCCCACCGGACAGGGGGCGGGAATGAGCAGTTCTTC.

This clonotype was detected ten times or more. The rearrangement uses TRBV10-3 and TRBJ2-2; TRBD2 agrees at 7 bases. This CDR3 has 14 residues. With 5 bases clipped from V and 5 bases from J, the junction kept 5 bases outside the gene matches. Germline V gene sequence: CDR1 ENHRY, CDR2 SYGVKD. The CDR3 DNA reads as TGTGCCATCAGTCGGGGGGTTTCGACCGGGGAGCTGTTTTTT. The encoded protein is CAISRGVSTGELFF.

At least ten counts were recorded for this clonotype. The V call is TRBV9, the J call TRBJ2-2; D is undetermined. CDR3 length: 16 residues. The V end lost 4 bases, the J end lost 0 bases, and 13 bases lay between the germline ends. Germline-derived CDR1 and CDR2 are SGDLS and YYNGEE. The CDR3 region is CASSRTSAANTGELFF. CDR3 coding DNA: TGTGCCAGCAGCCGCACTTCGGCTGCGAACACCGGGGAGCTGTTTTTT. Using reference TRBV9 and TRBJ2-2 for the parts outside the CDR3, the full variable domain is DSGVTQTPKHLITATGQRVTLRCSPRSGDLSVYWYQQSLDQGLQFLIQYYNGEERAKGNILERFSAQQFPDLHSELNLSSLELGDSALYFCASSRTSAANTGELFFGEGSRLTVL.

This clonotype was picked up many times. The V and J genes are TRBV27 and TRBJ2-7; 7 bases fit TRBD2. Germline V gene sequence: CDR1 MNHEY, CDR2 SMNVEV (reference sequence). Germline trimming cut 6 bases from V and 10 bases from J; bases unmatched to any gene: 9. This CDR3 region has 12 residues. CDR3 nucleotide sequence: TGTGCCAGCAGGGGGGGGACTACTCTTCAGTACTTC. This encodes CASRGGTTLQYF.

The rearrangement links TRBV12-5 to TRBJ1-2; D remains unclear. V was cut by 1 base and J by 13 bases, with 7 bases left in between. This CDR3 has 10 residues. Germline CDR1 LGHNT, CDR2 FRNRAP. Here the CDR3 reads CASGLGAPTF. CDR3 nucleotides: TGTGCTAGTGGTTTGGGTGCTCCCACCTTC.

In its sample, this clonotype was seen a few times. CDR3 sequence reads: CASSQDWVARTPGDIQYF. The CDR3 DNA follows: TGCGCCAGCAGCCAAGATTGGGTGGCTAGAACCCCGGGAGACATTCAGTACTTC. This sequence joins TRBV4-3 and TRBJ2-4, with D maybe TRBD2 (6 bases). From germline, CDR1 is LGHNA and CDR2 YSLEER. The CDR3 runs 18 residues. The V end lost 0 bases, the J end lost 8 bases, and 23 bases lay between the germline ends.

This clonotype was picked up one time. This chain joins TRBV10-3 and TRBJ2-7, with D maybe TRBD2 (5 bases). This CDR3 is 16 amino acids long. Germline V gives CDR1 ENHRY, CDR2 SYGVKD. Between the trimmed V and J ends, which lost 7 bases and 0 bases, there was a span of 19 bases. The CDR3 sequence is CAITGIAPPCSYEQYF. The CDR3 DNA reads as TGTGCCATCACCGGGATTGCACCTCCGTGCTCCTACGAGCAGTACTTC.

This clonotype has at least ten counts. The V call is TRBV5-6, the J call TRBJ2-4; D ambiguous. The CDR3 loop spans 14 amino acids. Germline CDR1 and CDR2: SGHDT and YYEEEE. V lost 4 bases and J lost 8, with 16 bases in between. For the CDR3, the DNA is TGTGCCAGCAGCCGTCTTATCGTGGTCGACATTCAGTACTTC. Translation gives CASSRLIVVDIQYF.

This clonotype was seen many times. This CDR3 is CASSLGGQGGDEQFF. As DNA, the CDR3 is TGTGCCAGCAGCTTAGGAGGGCAGGGTGGGGATGAGCAGTTCTTC. The chain is built from TRBV11-3 and TRBJ2-1; D may correspond to TRBD1 or TRBD2 (5 bases each). The CDR3 has 15 amino acids. Trimming cost V 1 base and J 8 bases, with 15 bases left between them. Germline CDR1 SGHNT, CDR2 YENEEA. The full variable domain, with the rest looked up from reference TRBV11-3 and TRBJ2-1, is EAGVVQSPRYKIIEKKQPVAFWCNPISGHNTLYWYLQNLGQGPELLIRYENEEAVDDSQLPKDRFSAERLKGVDSTLKIQPAELGDSAVYLCASSLGGQGGDEQFFGPGTRLTVL.

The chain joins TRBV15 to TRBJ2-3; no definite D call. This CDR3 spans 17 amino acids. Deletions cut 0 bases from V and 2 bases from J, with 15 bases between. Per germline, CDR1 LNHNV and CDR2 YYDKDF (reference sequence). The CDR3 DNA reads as TGTGCCACCAGCAGAGACGAAGGGAAAATGAACACAGATACGCAGTATTTT. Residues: CATSRDEGKMNTDTQYF. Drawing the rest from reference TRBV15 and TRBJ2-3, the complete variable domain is DAMVIQNPRYQVTQFGKPVTLSCSQTLNHNVMYWYQQKSSQAPKLLFHYYDKDFNNEADTPDNFQSRRPNTSFCFLDIRSPGLGDTAMYLCATSRDEGKMNTDTQYFGPGTRLTVL.

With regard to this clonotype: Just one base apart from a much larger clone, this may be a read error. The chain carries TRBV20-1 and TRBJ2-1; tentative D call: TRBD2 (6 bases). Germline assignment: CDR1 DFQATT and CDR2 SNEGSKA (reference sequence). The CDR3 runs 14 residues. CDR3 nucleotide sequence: TGCAGTGCCCACGGGGGAAGGGCCTACGATGAGCAGTTCTTC. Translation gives CSAHGGRAYDEQFF.